The present entry profiles one TCR beta chain with its context. The V gene's germline CDR1 is SGHDT and CDR2 YYEEEE. This CDR3 comprises 14 residues. V gave up 6 bases and J gave up 6 bases, with 19 bases separating them. This specimen belongs to a study of T cell responses to AZD1222 COVID-19 vaccine. Assay used: immunoSEQ multiplex PCR; TCRdb lists only in-frame clones, some missing. The table records 95,000 to 110,000 clones, less than 95% of them present only once. The material was peripheral blood, obtained on day 0 of AZD1222 vaccination. The sequence was collected from an adult in good health. The V gene is TRBV5-6, the J gene TRBJ2-7; possible D gene TRBD1, 5 bases. Here the CDR3 DNA reads TGTGCCAGCACCTCGTCGGCAGGGCTGCCCGAGCAGTACTTC. Amino acid sequence: CASTSSAGLPEQYF.